This T cell receptor (beta chain) was identified during a study of blood T cells in healthy people across ages. Study-level points and caveats: TCR beta diversity per million T cells fell roughly linearly with age.

Note on this clonotype: Its antigen remains unknown. Mismatch with germline at one junction end may stem from a read error.

The authors ran a second PCR of 7 to 11 cycles using a sample-barcoded 5' primer and a J-beta primer mix. One entry per CDR3 protein results from TCRdb running MiXCR on the 5' RACE reads. The sample shows around 800,000 distinct CDR3 sequences, about 46% of them seen only once. In each sample, at least 6 million PBMCs were isolated. Each sample provided at least 5 micrograms of extracted total RNA. This CDR3 has 15 residues. Germline loops: CDR1 MNHEY, CDR2 SVGAGI. The source is a man of 80 years or more in good health. The sample taken for sequencing was blood. The rearrangement joins TRBV6-5 to TRBJ2-7; perhaps TRBD1 as D (8 bases). The CDR3 is CASRHLQGGSSEQYF. The CDR3 DNA follows: TGTGCCAGCAGACATCTACAGGGGGGGTCCTCCGAGCAGTACTTC.